This record concerns one T cell receptor (beta chain) sequence. Its antigen remains unidentified. Some clones are missing from TCRdb's copy, which holds only in-frame ones; the method was immunoSEQ multiplex PCR. The repertoire holds tens of thousands of clones, with 89% as singletons. The sample is drawn from a study of graft-versus-host responses after intestinal transplantation. Study-wide background: Among the recipients, transplants were multivisceral, liver-intestinal, or isolated intestinal. Every transplant recipient was induced with anti-thymocyte globulin, then maintained on tacrolimus and steroids for two to three years.

Study-level findings and limits: Levels of circulating GvH clones at their peak were associated with early post-transplant HvG declines. GvH clones appeared in recipient marrow, some first in ileum or blood.

The V and J ends lost 2 bases and 6 bases, in that order; junction bases with no gene match: 5. Germline V gene data show CDR1 as SGHNT and CDR2 as YYREEE (reference sequence). CDR3 length: 15 amino acids. The starting material was PBMCs, obtained about 69 days after intestinal transplantation. The sequence was obtained from a human patient who received an intestinal transplant, so some T cells may come from the graft donor. The chain carries TRBV5-4 and TRBJ2-1, with 10 bases identical to TRBD2. The CDR3 DNA follows: TGTGCCAGCAGCTTACCTAGCGGGGGTTCCAATGAGCAGTTCTTC. This encodes CASSLPSGGSNEQFF.